These 12 T cell receptor beta chains originate from one sample sequenced in a study of T cells in tumors after PD-1 blockade. Method: immunoSEQ multiplex PCR; TCRdb's copy keeps in-frame clones and lacks some. Of 9,000 to 15,000 clones detected, roughly 63% appear once; the ten largest clones hold 15% to 20%. The specimen was tumor tissue, collected before anti-PD-1 treatment. The receptors here all came from a human donor with basal cell carcinoma.

V is TRBV9 and J is TRBJ2-3; D unresolved. Germline loops: CDR1 SGDLS, CDR2 YYNGEE. The V end lost 4 bases, the J end lost 6 bases, and 18 bases lay between the germline ends. The CDR3 contains 15 residues. The DNA for the CDR3 is TGTGCCAGCAGCCCACTTCGCGATTCACCCGATACGCAGTATTTT. Its translation is CASSPLRDSPDTQYF.

V usage is TRBV19 and J usage is TRBJ2-1, with a possible D match to TRBD1 (6 bases). The CDR3 loop spans 14 amino acids. Germline V gene lookup returns CDR1 LNHDA and CDR2 SQIVND (reference sequence). The V gene lost 1 base and the J gene lost 8 bases, with 12 bases spanning the gap. DNA for the CDR3: TGTGCCAGTAGTATAGGGCAGGGGTCCGATGAGCAGTTCTTC. Translated: CASSIGQGSDEQFF.

CDR3 residues: CASSLQGGMGEKLFF. In nucleotides, the CDR3 is TGTGCCAGCAGCTTACAAGGGGGAATGGGGGAAAAACTGTTTTTT. The rearrangement uses TRBV7-9 and TRBJ1-4, with a tentative D call TRBD1 (6 bases). CDR1 is SEHNR, CDR2 FQNEAQ, per germline (reference sequence). The CDR3 loop spans 15 amino acids. Trimming removed 2 bases at V and 8 bases at J, with 15 bases between.

The rearrangement links TRBV5-1 to TRBJ2-7; 9 bases are shared with TRBD1. Germline assignment: CDR1 SGHRS and CDR2 YFSETQ. The CDR3 has 15 amino acids. The V and J ends lost 3 bases and 2 bases, in that order; junction bases with no gene match: 6. CDR3 coding DNA: TGCGCCAGCAGCTCAACCGGGACAGGGACCTACGAGCAGTACTTC. Translation gives CASSSTGTGTYEQYF.

This chain uses TRBV3-1 (or the pseudogene TRBV3-2) with TRBJ1-1, with D tentatively TRBD1 (5 bases). Germline V lookup: CDR1 LGHDT, CDR2 YNNKEL (reference sequence). V was cut by 4 bases and J by 3 bases, with 12 bases left in between. CDR3 length: 14 residues. The CDR3 loop reads CASSPRVLDTEAFF. As DNA, the CDR3 is TGTGCCAGCAGCCCCAGGGTGTTGGACACTGAAGCTTTCTTT.

The chain carries TRBV5-1 and TRBJ2-7; D gene ambiguous. The CDR3 has 13 residues. Germline V gene data show CDR1 as SGHRS and CDR2 as YFSETQ. The V end lost 0 bases, the J end lost 4 bases, and 8 bases lay between the germline ends. Written as DNA, the CDR3 is TGCGCCAGCAGCTTGGGGGGAAGGTACGAGCAGTACTTC. Amino acids: CASSLGGRYEQYF. The whole variable domain, remainder taken from reference TRBV5-1 and TRBJ2-7, is KAGVTQTPRYLIKTRGQQVTLSCSPISGHRSVSWYQQTPGQGLQFLFEYFSETQRNKGNFPGRFSGRQFSNSRSEMNVSTLELGDSALYLCASSLGGRYEQYFGPGTRLTVT.

In DNA, the CDR3 is TGTGCCATCAGGCACTCGGCGGCACCACAAGAGACCCAGTACTTC. It specifies CAIRHSAAPQETQYF. V gene TRBV10-3 combines with J gene TRBJ2-5; D not resolved. Germline CDR1 reads ENHRY; CDR2 reads SYGVKD. With 6 bases removed from V and 2 bases from J, the gap between germline ends came to 16 bases. The CDR3 has 15 residues.

The chain combines TRBV5-1 with TRBJ1-1; D is unresolved. This CDR3 has 13 amino acids. In germline, CDR1 is SGHRS, CDR2 YFSETQ. The V gene lost 3 bases and the J gene lost 5 bases, with 11 bases spanning the gap. DNA of the CDR3: TGCGCCAGCAGCTCAACGCAGAGGACTGAAGCTTTCTTT. As protein: CASSSTQRTEAFF.

This clone was seen a handful of times. The gene calls are TRBV28 and TRBJ2-2, with 9 bases identical to TRBD1. CDR3 length: 15 residues. Germline CDR1 MDHEN, CDR2 SYDVKM. J gave up 5 bases and V 6 bases, and 7 bases lay outside the gene matches. The DNA of the CDR3 is TGTGCCAGCAGAAGTAACAGGGGGCGGACCGGGGAGCTGTTTTTT. The encoded protein is CASRSNRGRTGELFF.

This clone was seen a handful of times. This chain connects TRBV9 to TRBJ1-1; no reliable D call. Trimming left V 0 bases short and J 1 base short, with 4 bases between. CDR3 length: 13 amino acids. Germline-derived CDR1 and CDR2 are SGDLS and YYNGEE. DNA of the CDR3: TGTGCCAGCAGCGTAGGAAGGAACACTGAAGCTTTCTTT. This sequence encodes CASSVGRNTEAFF.

The chain is built from TRBV15 and TRBJ1-5; no clear D. This CDR3 comprises 12 residues. Trimming cost V 1 base and J 4 bases, with 2 bases left between them. Germline V CDR1 and CDR2: LNHNV, YYDKDF (reference sequence). In DNA form, the CDR3 reads TGTGCCACCAGCAGAGGAAATCAGCCCCAGCATTTT. Protein: CATSRGNQPQHF.

This clone is medium-sized by share. The V gene is TRBV4-1, the J gene TRBJ1-2; D uncertain. In germline, CDR1 is MGHRA, CDR2 YSYEKL. This CDR3 spans 16 amino acids. V dropped 0 bases and J dropped 4 bases, with 15 bases sitting between them. The CDR3 reads CASSQDYPDTAYGYTF. CDR3 in DNA: TGCGCCAGCAGCCAAGATTATCCGGATACAGCCTATGGCTACACCTTC.